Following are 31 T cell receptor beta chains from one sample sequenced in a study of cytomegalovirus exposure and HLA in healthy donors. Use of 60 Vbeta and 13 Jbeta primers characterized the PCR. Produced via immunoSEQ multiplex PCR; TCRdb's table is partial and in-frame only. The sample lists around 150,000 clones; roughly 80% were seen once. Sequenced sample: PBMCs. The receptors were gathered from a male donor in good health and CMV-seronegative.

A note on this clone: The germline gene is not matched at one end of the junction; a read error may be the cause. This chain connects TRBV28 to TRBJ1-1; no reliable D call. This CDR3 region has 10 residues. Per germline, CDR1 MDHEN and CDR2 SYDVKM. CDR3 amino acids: CASSETGAFF. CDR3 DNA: TGTGCCAGCAGCGAGACTGGAGCTTTCTTT.

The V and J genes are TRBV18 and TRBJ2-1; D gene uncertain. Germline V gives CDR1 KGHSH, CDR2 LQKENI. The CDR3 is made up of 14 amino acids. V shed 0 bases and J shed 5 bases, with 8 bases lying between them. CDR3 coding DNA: TGTGCCAGCTCACCACCTAACGGAGACAATGAGCAGTTCTTC. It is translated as CASSPPNGDNEQFF. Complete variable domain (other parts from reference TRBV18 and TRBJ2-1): NAGVMQNPRHLVRRRGQEARLRCSPMKGHSHVYWYRQLPEEGLKFMVYLQKENIIDESGMPKERFSAEFPKEGPSILRIQQVVRGDSAAYFCASSPPNGDNEQFFGPGTRLTVL.

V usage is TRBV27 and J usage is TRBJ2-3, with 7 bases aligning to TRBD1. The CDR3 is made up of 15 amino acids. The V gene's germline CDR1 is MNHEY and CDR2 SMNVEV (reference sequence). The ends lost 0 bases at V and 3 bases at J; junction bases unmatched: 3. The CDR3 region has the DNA TGTGCCAGCAGTTTATCGACAGGGAGTACAGATACGCAGTATTTT. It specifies CASSLSTGSTDTQYF.

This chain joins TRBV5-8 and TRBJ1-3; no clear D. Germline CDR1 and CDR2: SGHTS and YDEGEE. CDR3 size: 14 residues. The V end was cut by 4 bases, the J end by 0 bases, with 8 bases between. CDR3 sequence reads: CASSPGYSGNTIYF. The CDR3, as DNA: TGTGCCAGCAGCCCGGGATACTCTGGAAACACCATATATTTT. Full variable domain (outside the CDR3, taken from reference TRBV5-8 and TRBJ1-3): EAGVTQSPTHLIKTRGQQATLRCSPISGHTSVYWYQQALGLGLQFLLWYDEGEERNRGNFPPRFSGRQFPNYSSELNVNALELEDSALYLCASSPGYSGNTIYFGEGSWLTVV.

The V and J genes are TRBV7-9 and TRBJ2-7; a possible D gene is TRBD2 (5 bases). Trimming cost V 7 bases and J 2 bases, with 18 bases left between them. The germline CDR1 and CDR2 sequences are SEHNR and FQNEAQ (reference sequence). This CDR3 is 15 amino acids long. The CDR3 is CASTPRTSTPYEQYF. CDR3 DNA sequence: TGTGCCAGCACCCCCCGGACTTCCACCCCCTACGAGCAGTACTTC.

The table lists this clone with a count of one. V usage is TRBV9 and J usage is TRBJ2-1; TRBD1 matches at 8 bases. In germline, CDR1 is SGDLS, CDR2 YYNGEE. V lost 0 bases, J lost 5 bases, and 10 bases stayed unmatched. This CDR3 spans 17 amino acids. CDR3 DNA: TGTGCCAGCAGCGTAGCCAGGGGACAGGCTGGCGACAATGAGCAGTTCTTC. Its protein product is CASSVARGQAGDNEQFF.

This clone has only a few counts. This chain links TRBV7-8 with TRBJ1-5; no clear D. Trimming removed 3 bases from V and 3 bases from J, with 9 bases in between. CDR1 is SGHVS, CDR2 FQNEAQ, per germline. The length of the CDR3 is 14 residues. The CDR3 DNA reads TGTGCCAGCAGCTTTTTTGACACCAATCAGCCCCAGCATTTT. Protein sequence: CASSFFDTNQPQHF.

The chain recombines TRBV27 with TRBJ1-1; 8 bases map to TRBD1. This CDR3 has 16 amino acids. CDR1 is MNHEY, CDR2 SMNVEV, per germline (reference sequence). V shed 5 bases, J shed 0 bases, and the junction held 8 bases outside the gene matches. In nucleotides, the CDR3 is TGTGCCAGCAGTCCGTGGACAGGGCCCATGAACACTGAAGCTTTCTTT. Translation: CASSPWTGPMNTEAFF.

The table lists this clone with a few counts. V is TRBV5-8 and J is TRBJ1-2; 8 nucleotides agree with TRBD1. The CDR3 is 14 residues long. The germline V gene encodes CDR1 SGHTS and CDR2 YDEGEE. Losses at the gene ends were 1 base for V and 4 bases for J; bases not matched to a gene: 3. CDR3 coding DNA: TGTGCCAGCAGCTTGAGGACAGGGACCTATGGCTACACCTTC. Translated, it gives CASSLRTGTYGYTF. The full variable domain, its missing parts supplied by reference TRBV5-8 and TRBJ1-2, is EAGVTQSPTHLIKTRGQQATLRCSPISGHTSVYWYQQALGLGLQFLLWYDEGEERNRGNFPPRFSGRQFPNYSSELNVNALELEDSALYLCASSLRTGTYGYTFGSGTRLTVV.

CDR3 sequence reads: CASSADRGRGEAFF. The CDR3 DNA reads TGTGCCAGCAGCGCGGACAGGGGGCGAGGTGAAGCTTTCTTT. This chain connects TRBV11-3 to TRBJ1-1, with 11 nucleotides matching TRBD1. The V segment lost 5 bases and the J segment 7 bases; nucleotides outside the gene matches: 6. The CDR3 is made up of 14 amino acids. Germline-derived CDR1 and CDR2 are SGHNT and YENEEA. The full variable domain, its missing parts supplied by reference TRBV11-3 and TRBJ1-1, is EAGVVQSPRYKIIEKKQPVAFWCNPISGHNTLYWYLQNLGQGPELLIRYENEEAVDDSQLPKDRFSAERLKGVDSTLKIQPAELGDSAVYLCASSADRGRGEAFFGQGTRLTVV.

The CDR3 DNA is TGTGCCAGCAGTCTACAGGGGGCCTATAGCAATCAGCCCCAGCATTTT. It specifies CASSLQGAYSNQPQHF. The J gene is TRBJ1-5, the V gene TRBV6-6; TRBD1 matches 9 bases. The germline V gene has CDR1 MNHNY and CDR2 SVGAGI (reference sequence). CDR3 length equals 16 residues. Unmatched junction bases numbered 5, after V lost 5 bases and J lost 0 bases.

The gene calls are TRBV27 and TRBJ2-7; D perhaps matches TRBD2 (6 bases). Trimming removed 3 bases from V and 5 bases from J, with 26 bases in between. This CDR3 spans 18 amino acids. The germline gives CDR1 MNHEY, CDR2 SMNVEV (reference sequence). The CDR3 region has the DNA TGTGCCAGCAGTTTCATTGGAACCGCCGGGAGAAGAAGCGACGAGCAGTACTTC. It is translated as CASSFIGTAGRRSDEQYF.

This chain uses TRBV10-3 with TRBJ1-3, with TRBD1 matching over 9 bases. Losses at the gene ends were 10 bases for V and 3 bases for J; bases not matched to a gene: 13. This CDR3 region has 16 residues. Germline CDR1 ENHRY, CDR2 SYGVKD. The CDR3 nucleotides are TGTGCCACCAAAGTAACCAGACAGGGGGATGGAAACACCATATATTTT. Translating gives CATKVTRQGDGNTIYF.

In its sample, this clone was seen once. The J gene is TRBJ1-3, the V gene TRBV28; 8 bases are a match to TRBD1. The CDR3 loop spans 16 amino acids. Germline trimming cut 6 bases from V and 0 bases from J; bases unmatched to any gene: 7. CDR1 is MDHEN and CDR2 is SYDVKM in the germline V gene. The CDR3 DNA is TGTGCCAGCAGCTCAACAGGGGGGGCCTCTGGAAACACCATATATTTT. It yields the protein CASSSTGGASGNTIYF.

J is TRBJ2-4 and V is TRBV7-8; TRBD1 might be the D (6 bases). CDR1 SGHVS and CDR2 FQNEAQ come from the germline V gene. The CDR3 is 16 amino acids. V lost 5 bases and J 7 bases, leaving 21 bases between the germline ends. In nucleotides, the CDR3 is TGTGCCAGCAGCCTTACCGGACAGCTCGGAGGCAACATTCAGTACTTC. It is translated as CASSLTGQLGGNIQYF.

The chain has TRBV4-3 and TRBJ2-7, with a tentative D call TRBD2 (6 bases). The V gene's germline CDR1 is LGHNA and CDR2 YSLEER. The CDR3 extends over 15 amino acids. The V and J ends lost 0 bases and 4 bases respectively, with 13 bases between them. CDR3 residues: CASSQEAGRRYEQYF. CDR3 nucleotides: TGCGCCAGCAGCCAAGAGGCCGGGAGAAGATACGAGCAGTACTTC.

The DNA for the CDR3 is TGTGCCAGCAGCCCATTACAGGGGAGCAATCAGCCCCAGCATTTT. Translated, it gives CASSPLQGSNQPQHF. The chain couples TRBV7-8 to TRBJ1-5; 7 nucleotides agree with TRBD1. From germline, CDR1 is SGHVS and CDR2 FQNEAQ. The V gene end was trimmed by 5 bases and the J gene end by 1 base; junction bases not matched to a gene: 5. This CDR3 is built from 15 residues.

Here the CDR3 reads CASSQGQGYNEKLFF. CDR3 sequence (DNA): TGCGCCAGCAGCCAAGGGCAGGGTTATAATGAAAAACTGTTTTTT. This chain uses TRBV4-1 with TRBJ1-4; TRBD1 is a possible D gene (5 bases). The CDR3 loop spans 15 amino acids. Trimming pared 1 base from V and 4 bases from J, leaving 10 bases between. CDR1 is MGHRA and CDR2 is YSYEKL in the germline V gene.

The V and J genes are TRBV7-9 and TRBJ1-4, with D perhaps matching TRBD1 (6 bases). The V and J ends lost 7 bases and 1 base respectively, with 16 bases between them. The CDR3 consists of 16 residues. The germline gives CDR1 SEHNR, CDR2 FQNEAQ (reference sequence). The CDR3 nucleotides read TGTGCCAGCACGACAGGAACACTGGGAACTAATGAAAAACTGTTTTTT. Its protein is CASTTGTLGTNEKLFF.

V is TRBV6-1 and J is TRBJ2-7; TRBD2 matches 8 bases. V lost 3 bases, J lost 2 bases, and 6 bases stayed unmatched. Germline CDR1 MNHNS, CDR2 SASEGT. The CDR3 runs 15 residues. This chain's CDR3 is CASSDLAGPPYEQYF. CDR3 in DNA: TGTGCCAGCAGTGACCTAGCGGGCCCCCCCTACGAGCAGTACTTC.

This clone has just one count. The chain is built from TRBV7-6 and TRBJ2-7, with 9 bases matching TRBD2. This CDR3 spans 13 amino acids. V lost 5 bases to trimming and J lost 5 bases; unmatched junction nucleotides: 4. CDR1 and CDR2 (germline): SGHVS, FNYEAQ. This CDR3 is CASSGGTSHEQYF. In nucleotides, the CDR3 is TGTGCCAGCAGCGGGGGGACTAGCCACGAGCAGTACTTC.

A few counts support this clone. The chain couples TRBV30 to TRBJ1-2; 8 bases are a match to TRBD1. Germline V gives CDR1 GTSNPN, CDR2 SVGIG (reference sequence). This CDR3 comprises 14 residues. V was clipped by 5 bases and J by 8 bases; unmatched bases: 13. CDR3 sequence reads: CAWPRSGGNGGYTF. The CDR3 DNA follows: TGTGCCTGGCCCCGTTCAGGGGGCAACGGCGGCTACACCTTC.

CDR3 bases: TGTGCCAGCAGTTACGGGTCGGTAGCGGGAGGGCGTGAGACCCAGTACTTC. Its protein is CASSYGSVAGGRETQYF. The J gene is TRBJ2-5, the V gene TRBV28, with 11 positions matching TRBD2. V trimming: 4 bases; J trimming: 5 bases; junction bases outside the gene matches: 12. The length of the CDR3 is 17 residues. The germline V gene encodes CDR1 MDHEN and CDR2 SYDVKM.

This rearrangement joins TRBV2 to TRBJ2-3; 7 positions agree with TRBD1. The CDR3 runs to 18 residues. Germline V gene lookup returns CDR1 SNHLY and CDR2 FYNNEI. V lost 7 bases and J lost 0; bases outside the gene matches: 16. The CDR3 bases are TGTGCCAGCACCAATTTGGTCCGGGACAGAGCTAGCACAGATACGCAGTATTTT. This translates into CASTNLVRDRASTDTQYF.

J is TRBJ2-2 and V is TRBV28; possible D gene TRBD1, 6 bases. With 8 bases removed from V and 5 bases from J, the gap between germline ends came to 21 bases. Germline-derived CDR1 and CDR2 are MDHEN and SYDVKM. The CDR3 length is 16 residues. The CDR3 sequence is CASRTQNRETTGELFF. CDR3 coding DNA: TGTGCCAGCCGGACTCAGAACAGGGAGACAACCGGGGAGCTGTTTTTT.

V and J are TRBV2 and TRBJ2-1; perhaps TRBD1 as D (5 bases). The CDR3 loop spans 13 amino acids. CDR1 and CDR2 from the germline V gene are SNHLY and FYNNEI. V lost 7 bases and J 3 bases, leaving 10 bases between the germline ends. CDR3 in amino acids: CASKARDYNEQFF. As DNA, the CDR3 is TGTGCCAGCAAGGCCAGGGACTACAATGAGCAGTTCTTC.

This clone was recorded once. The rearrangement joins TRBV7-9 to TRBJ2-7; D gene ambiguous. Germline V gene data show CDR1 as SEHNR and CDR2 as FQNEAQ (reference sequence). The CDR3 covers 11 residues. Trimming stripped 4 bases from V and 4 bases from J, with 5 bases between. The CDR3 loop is CASSYQYEQYF. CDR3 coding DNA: TGTGCCAGCAGCTACCAGTACGAGCAGTACTTC.

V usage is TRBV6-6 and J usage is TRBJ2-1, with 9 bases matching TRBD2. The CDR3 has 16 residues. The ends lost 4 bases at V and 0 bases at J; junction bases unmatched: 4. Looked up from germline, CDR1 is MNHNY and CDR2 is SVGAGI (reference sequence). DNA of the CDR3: TGTGCCAGCAGTTCCAAGCGGGGGGACTCCTACAATGAGCAGTTCTTC. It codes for CASSSKRGDSYNEQFF.

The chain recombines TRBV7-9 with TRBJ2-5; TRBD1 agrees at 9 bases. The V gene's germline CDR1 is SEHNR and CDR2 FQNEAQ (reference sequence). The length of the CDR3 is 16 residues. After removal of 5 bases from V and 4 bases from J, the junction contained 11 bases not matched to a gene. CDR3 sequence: CASSPRTGVGAETQYF. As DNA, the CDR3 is TGTGCCAGCAGCCCAAGGACAGGGGTGGGGGCAGAGACCCAGTACTTC.

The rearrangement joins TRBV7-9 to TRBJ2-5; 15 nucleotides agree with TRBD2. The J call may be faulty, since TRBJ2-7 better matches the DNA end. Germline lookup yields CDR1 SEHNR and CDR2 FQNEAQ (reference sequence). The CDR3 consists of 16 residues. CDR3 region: CASSRTSGRDSYEQYF. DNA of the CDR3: TGTGCCAGCAGCCGGACTAGCGGGAGGGATTCCTACGAGCAGTACTTC.

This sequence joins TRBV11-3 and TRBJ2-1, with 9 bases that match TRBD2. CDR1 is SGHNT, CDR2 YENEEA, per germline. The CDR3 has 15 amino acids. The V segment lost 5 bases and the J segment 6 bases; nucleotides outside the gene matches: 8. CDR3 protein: CASSAAGGRFNEQFF. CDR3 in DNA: TGTGCCAGCAGCGCCGCGGGGGGGCGTTTCAATGAGCAGTTCTTC.